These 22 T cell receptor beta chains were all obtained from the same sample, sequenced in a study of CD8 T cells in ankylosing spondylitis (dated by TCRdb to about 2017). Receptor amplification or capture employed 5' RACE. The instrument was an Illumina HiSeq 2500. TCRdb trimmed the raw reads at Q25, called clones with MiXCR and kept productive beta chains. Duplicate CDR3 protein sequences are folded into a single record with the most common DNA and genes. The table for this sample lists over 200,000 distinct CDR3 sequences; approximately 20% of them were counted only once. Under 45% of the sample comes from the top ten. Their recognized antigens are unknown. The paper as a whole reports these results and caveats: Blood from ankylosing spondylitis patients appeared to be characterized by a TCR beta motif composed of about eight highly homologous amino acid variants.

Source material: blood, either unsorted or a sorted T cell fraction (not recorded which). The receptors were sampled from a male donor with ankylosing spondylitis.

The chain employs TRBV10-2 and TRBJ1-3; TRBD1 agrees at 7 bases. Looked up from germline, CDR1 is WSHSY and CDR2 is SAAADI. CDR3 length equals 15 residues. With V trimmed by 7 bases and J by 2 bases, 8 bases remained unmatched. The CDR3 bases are TGCGCCAGCACTCAAATCCAGGGGGCTGGAAACACCATATATTTT. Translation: CASTQIQGAGNTIYF.

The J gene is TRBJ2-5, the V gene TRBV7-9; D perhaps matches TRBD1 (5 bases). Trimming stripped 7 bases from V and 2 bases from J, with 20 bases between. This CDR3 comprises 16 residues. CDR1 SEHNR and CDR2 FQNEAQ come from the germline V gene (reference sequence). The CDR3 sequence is CASTRPELGEQETQYF. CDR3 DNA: TGTGCCAGCACCCGCCCGGAGTTAGGGGAACAAGAGACCCAGTACTTC. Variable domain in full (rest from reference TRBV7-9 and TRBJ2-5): DTGVSQNPRHKITKRGQNVTFRCDPISEHNRLYWYRQTLGQGPEFLTYFQNEAQLEKSRLLSDRFSAERPKGSFSTLEIQRTEQGDSAMYLCASTRPELGEQETQYFGPGTRLLVL.

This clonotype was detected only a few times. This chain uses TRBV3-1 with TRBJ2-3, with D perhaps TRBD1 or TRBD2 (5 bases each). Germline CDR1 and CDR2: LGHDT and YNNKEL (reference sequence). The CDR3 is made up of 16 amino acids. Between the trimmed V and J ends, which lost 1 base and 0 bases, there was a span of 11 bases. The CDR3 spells CASSQGTRDSTDTQYF. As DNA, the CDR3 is TGTGCCAGCAGCCAAGGTACCCGGGACAGCACAGATACGCAGTATTTT.

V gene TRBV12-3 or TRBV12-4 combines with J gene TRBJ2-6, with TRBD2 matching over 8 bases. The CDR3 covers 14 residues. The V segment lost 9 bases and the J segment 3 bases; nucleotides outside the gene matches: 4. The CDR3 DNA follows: TGTGCCAGTTCCGGGGGGGGTGGGGCCAACGTCCTGACTTTC. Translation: CASSGGGGANVLTF.

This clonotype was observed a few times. The CDR3 DNA reads as TGTGCCAGCGGTCTGCCTGAGAATGAGCAGTTCTTC. Amino acid sequence: CASGLPENEQFF. This chain links TRBV5-6 with TRBJ2-1; D is unclear. Trimming cost V 7 bases and J 7 bases, with 12 bases left between them. The length of the CDR3 is 12 residues. The germline gives CDR1 SGHDT, CDR2 YYEEEE.

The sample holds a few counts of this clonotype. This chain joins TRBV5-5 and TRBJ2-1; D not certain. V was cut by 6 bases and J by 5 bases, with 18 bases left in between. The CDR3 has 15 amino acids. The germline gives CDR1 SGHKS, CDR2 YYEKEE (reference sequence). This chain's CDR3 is CASTLFLSGNNEQFF. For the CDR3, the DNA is TGTGCCAGCACCCTTTTCCTCTCAGGCAACAATGAGCAGTTCTTC. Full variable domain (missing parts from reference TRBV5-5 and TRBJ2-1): DAGVTQSPTHLIKTRGQQVTLRCSPISGHKSVSWYQQVLGQGPQFIFQYYEKEERGRGNFPDRFSARQFPNYSSELNVNALLLGDSALYLCASTLFLSGNNEQFFGPGTRLTVL.

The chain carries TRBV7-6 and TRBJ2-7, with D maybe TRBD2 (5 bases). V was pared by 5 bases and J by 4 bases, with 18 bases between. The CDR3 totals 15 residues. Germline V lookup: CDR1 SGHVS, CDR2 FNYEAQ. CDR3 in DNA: TGTGCCAGCAGCAGCTTAGGTTCGGGGTTATACGAGCAGTACTTC. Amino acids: CASSSLGSGLYEQYF.

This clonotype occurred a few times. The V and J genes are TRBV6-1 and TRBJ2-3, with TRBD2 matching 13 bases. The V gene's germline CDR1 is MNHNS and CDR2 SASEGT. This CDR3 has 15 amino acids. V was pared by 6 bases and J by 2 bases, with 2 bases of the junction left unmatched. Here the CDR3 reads CASRGLAGPTDTQYF. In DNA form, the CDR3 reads TGTGCCAGCAGGGGACTAGCGGGGCCCACAGATACGCAGTATTTT.

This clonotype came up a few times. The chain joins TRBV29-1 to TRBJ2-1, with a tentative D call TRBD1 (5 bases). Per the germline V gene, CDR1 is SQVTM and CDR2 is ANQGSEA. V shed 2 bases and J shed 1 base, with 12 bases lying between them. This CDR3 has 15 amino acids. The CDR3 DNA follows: TGCAGCGTTGAAACCGCCAGGGAATCCTACAATGAGCAGTTCTTC. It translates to CSVETARESYNEQFF.

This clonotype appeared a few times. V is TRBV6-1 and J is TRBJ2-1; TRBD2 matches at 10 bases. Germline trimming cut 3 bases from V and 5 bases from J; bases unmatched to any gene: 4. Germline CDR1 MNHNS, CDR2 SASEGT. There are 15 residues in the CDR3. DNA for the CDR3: TGTGCCAGCAGTGACCCGGGACTAGCGAACAATGAGCAGTTCTTC. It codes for CASSDPGLANNEQFF.

In DNA form, the CDR3 reads TGTGCTAGTGGTATCGGACAGGGTAGCACAGATACGCAGTATTTT. Translated, it gives CASGIGQGSTDTQYF. The chain uses TRBV12-5 and TRBJ2-3; 8 bases line up with TRBD1. From germline, CDR1 is LGHNT and CDR2 FRNRAP. The CDR3 contains 15 residues. V shed 5 bases, J shed 0 bases, and the junction held 4 bases outside the gene matches.

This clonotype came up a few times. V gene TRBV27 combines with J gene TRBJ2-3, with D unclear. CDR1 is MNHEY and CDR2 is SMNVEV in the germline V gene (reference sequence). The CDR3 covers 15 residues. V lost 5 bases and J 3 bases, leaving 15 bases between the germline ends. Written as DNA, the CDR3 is TGTGCCAGCAGTCCACAGTGGGCCGGGACAGATACGCAGTATTTT. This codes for CASSPQWAGTDTQYF.

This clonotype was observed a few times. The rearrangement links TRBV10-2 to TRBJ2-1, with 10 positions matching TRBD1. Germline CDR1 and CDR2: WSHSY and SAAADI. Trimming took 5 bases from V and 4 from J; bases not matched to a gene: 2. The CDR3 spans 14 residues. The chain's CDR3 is CASSRTGGYNEQFF. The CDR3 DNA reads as TGCGCCAGCAGTCGGACAGGGGGGTACAATGAGCAGTTCTTC.

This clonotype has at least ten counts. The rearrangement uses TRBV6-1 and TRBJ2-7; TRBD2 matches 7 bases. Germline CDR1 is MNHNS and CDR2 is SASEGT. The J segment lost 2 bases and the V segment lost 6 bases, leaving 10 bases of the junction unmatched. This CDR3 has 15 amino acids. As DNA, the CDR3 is TGTGCCAGCAGGGCGAAGGATCGGGGGGCCTACGAGCAGTACTTC. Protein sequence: CASRAKDRGAYEQYF.

The CDR3 reads CASTNSGVTYEQYF. CDR3 DNA sequence: TGTGCCAGCACCAATAGCGGGGTAACCTACGAGCAGTACTTC. The J gene is TRBJ2-7, the V gene TRBV7-9; 8 positions agree with TRBD2. After removal of 7 bases from V and 2 bases from J, the junction contained 7 bases not matched to a gene. The length of the CDR3 is 14 residues. Germline V gene data show CDR1 as SEHNR and CDR2 as FQNEAQ (reference sequence).

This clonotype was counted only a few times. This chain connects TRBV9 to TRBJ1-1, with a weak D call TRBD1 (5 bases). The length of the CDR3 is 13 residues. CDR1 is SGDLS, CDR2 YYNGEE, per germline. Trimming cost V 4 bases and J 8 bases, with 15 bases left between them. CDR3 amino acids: CASSHGTASEAFF. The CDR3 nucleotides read TGTGCCAGCAGCCACGGGACGGCTAGCGAAGCTTTCTTT.

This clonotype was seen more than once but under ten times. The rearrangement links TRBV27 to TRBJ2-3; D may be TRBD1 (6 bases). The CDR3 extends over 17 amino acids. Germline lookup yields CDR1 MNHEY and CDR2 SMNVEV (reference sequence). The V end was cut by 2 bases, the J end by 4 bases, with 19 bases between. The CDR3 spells CASSLTQGTPTADTQYF. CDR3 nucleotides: TGTGCCAGCAGTTTAACACAGGGAACACCTACCGCAGATACGCAGTATTTT.

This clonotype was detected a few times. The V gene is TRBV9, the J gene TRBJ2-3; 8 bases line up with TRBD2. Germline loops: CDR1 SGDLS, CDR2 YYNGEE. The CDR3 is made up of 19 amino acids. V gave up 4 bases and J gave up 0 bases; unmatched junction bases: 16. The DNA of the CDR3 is TGTGCCAGCAGCCCTCACCCCGGGACTAGGCAGGCTAGCACAGATACGCAGTATTTT. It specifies CASSPHPGTRQASTDTQYF.

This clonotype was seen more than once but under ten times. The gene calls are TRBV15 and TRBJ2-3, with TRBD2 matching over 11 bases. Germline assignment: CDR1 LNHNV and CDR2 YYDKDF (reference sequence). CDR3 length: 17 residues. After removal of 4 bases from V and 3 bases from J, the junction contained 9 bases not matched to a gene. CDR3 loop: CATSTRISGGATDTQYF. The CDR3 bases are TGTGCCACCAGCACCCGGATTAGCGGGGGGGCTACAGATACGCAGTATTTT.

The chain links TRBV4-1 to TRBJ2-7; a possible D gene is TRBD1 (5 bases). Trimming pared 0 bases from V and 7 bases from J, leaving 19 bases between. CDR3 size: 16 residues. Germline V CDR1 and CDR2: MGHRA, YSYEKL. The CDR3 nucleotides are TGCGCCAGCAGCCAAGAAGGTGGGGCCCCGGCTTTGGAGCAGTACTTC. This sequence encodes CASSQEGGAPALEQYF.

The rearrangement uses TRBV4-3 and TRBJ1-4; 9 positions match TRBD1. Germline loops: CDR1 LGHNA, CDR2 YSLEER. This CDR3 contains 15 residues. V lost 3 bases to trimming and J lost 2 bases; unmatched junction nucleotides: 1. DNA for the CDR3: TGCGCCAGCAGCCAGGGGACAGGGACTAATGAAAAACTGTTTTTT. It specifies CASSQGTGTNEKLFF.

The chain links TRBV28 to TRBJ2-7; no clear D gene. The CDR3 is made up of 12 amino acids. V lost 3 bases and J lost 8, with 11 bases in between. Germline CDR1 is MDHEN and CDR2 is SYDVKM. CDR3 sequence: CASSLSEDKQYF. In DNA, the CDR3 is TGTGCCAGCAGTTTGTCTGAAGATAAGCAGTACTTC.